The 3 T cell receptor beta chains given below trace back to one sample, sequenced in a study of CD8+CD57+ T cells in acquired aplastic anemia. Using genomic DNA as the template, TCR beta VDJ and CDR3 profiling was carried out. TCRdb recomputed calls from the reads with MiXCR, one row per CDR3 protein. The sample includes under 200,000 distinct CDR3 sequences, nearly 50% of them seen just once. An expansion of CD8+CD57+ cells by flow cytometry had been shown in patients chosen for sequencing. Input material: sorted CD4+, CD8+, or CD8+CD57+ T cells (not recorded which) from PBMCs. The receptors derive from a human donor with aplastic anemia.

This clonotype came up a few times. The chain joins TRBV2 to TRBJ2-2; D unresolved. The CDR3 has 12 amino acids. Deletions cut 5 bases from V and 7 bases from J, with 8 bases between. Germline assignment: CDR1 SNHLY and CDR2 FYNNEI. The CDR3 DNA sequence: TGTGCCAGCAGTTTCAAGGGCGGGGAGCTGTTTTTT. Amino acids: CASSFKGGELFF.

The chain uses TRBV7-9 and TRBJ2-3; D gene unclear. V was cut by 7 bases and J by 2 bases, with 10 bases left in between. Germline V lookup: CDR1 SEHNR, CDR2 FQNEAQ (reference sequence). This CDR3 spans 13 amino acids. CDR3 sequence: CASTSHFTDTQYF. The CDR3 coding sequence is TGTGCCAGCACCTCACACTTCACAGATACGCAGTATTTT.

This CDR3 reads CSHRPTNTGELFF. The CDR3, as DNA: TGCAGCCACAGGCCGACGAACACCGGGGAGCTGTTTTTT. This chain links TRBV29-1 with TRBJ2-2, with a tentative D call TRBD1 (5 bases). In germline, CDR1 is SQVTM, CDR2 ANQGSEA. There are 13 residues in the CDR3. The germline V and J ends were trimmed by 8 bases and 0 bases, with 10 bases remaining between them.